This T cell receptor beta chain derives from a study of beta chain features in type 1 diabetes. Notes on the study in general: Type 1 diabetes patients had TCRB CDR3s that were shorter (moderately but significantly so) in all four CD4+ subsets. Although PCR might favor shorter templates, it would do so equally in patients and controls.

The germline V gene has CDR1 MNHNY and CDR2 SVGAGI (reference sequence). J lost 9 bases, V lost 6 bases, and 11 bases had no gene match. This CDR3 has 16 amino acids. With respect to this clone: What it binds is not known.

The authors reverse transcribed all of the isolated RNA, so sequencing captured expressed TCRB transcripts. The table came from immunoSEQ multiplex PCR; TCRdb's copy has only in-frame clones and leaves some out. The profile covers some 330,000 clones, with 10% to 15% appearing a single time and around 0.0099% taken by the ten largest. The sample was naive CD4+ T cells from blood. This chain uses TRBV6-6 with TRBJ1-6, with 10 bases matching TRBD1. This sequence originates from a woman aged 18-30 years with type 1 diabetes. The CDR3 DNA reads TGTGCCAGCAGCCAACAGCCCGGACAGGGGGTTTCACCCCTCCACTTT. Translated: CASSQQPGQGVSPLHF.